Below, 7 T cell receptor beta chains from the same sample are listed, as sequenced in a study of cytomegalovirus exposure and HLA in healthy donors. Researchers ran the PCR with 60 Vbeta and 13 Jbeta primers. Sequenced by immunoSEQ multiplex PCR; TCRdb stores in-frame clones only, minus some. The data hold 200,000 to 250,000 clones, with more than 70% observed a single time. Sequences were obtained from PBMCs. Receptor source: a human donor in good health.

The chain employs TRBV6-1 and TRBJ2-7; D is unresolved. There are 13 residues in the CDR3. The V end lost 5 bases, the J end lost 0 bases, and 8 bases lay between the germline ends. Germline CDR1 MNHNS, CDR2 SASEGT. CDR3 in amino acids: CASSNYLSYEQYF. The CDR3 nucleotides read TGTGCCAGCAGTAACTACCTCTCCTACGAGCAGTACTTC.

The J gene is TRBJ2-2, the V gene TRBV11-3; TRBD2 agrees at 9 bases. Germline CDR1 reads SGHNT; CDR2 reads YENEEA. V dropped 5 bases and J dropped 2; count of bases not matched to a gene: 9. The CDR3 runs to 17 residues. CDR3 bases: TGTGCCAGCAGCCTCCAGGCGCTAGCGGGAAACACCGGGGAGCTGTTTTTT. Protein: CASSLQALAGNTGELFF.

V gene TRBV19 combines with J gene TRBJ1-2; possible D gene TRBD1, 6 bases. CDR1 is LNHDA, CDR2 SQIVND, per germline (reference sequence). V was clipped by 5 bases and J by 8 bases, with 15 bases between them. The CDR3 is 13 residues long. The CDR3 region has the DNA TGTGCCAGTAGTCTACGACAGGTGGGGGGCTACACCTTC. It encodes CASSLRQVGGYTF.

This sequence joins TRBV28 and TRBJ2-2, with TRBD2 identical over 16 bases. The CDR3 extends over 20 amino acids. The germline CDR1 and CDR2 sequences are MDHEN and SYDVKM. The V segment lost 3 bases and the J segment 0 bases; nucleotides outside the gene matches: 7. CDR3 protein: CASSLVPGLAGGPNTGELFF. CDR3 coding DNA: TGTGCCAGCAGTTTGGTCCCGGGACTAGCGGGAGGGCCGAACACCGGGGAGCTGTTTTTT.

V and J are TRBV4-3 and TRBJ2-3, with D tentatively TRBD1 (6 bases). Germline loops: CDR1 LGHNA, CDR2 YSLEER. Trimming left V 3 bases short and J 3 bases short, with 10 bases between. The CDR3 sequence is 14 residues long. CDR3 region: CASSHLGQTDTQYF. CDR3 coding DNA: TGCGCCAGCAGCCACCTCGGACAGACAGATACGCAGTATTTT.

The rearrangement joins TRBV9 to TRBJ2-7; D may be TRBD2 (6 bases). Trimming left V 0 bases short and J 4 bases short, with 11 bases between. Germline-derived CDR1 and CDR2 are SGDLS and YYNGEE. The CDR3 length is 14 residues. The CDR3: CASSVAGEYYEQYF. CDR3 coding DNA: TGTGCCAGCAGCGTAGCGGGAGAATATTACGAGCAGTACTTC.

The rearrangement uses TRBV14 and TRBJ2-7, with 7 nucleotides matching TRBD1. The germline CDR1 and CDR2 sequences are SGHDN and FVKESK. The CDR3 runs to 15 residues. V shed 2 bases, J shed 3 bases, and the junction held 7 bases outside the gene matches. CDR3 in amino acids: CASSQLGGQLYEQYF. The CDR3 bases are TGTGCCAGCAGCCAATTAGGGGGACAGCTCTACGAGCAGTACTTC.